The 13 T cell receptor beta chains listed next were all sequenced from one sample in a study of control samples from healthy donors and cancer patients. Repertoires were generated with immunoSEQ multiplex PCR, while TCRdb's copy carries only in-frame clones and drops some. The repertoire includes roughly 98,000 clones, around 82% of them detected once, and over 7.5% sits in the top ten. Sequences were obtained from blood. These receptors were taken from a woman aged 60-70 years in good health.

V and J are TRBV3-1 (or the pseudogene TRBV3-2) and TRBJ2-3; 10 bases line up with TRBD2. Germline V gene lookup returns CDR1 LGHDT and CDR2 YNNKEL (reference sequence). This CDR3 region has 16 residues. J gave up 2 bases and V 2 bases, and 4 bases lay outside the gene matches. The CDR3 bases are TGTGCCAGCAGCCAAAGCGGGGGGGCCACCACAGATACGCAGTATTTT. This codes for CASSQSGGATTDTQYF.

The V gene is TRBV10-1, the J gene TRBJ2-1; 7 nucleotides line up with TRBD1. Germline V gene sequence: CDR1 WNHNN, CDR2 SYGVQD (reference sequence). The CDR3 contains 13 residues. J was trimmed by 9 bases and V by 6 bases; bases with no gene match: 8. CDR3 sequence reads: CASRGQGVGEQFF. CDR3 nucleotides: TGCGCCAGCAGAGGCCAGGGGGTTGGTGAGCAGTTCTTC.

The chain joins TRBV19 to TRBJ1-2, with D hard to call. The germline CDR1 and CDR2 sequences are LNHDA and SQIVND (reference sequence). CDR3 size: 15 residues. Trimming stripped 7 bases from V and 3 bases from J, with 18 bases between. The CDR3 bases are TGTGCCAGTATAAGAACAGCGACTTCCTACTATGGCTACACCTTC. This codes for CASIRTATSYYGYTF.

This clone was detected only once. It is unclear where the CDR3 begins or ends on the DNA, so no DNA is shown, and the CDR3 is as TCRdb lists it. The chain joins TRBV28 to TRBJ1-6; the table names TRBD1, a call not compared with the DNA. The CDR3 region is 15 residues in length, termini included. Germline assignment: CDR1 MDHEN and CDR2 SYDVKM. CDR3 sequence reads: CASSSSTGRSSPLHF.

The chain couples TRBV7-2 to TRBJ2-7; possible D gene TRBD2, 6 bases. Trimming cost V 4 bases and J 0 bases, with 13 bases left between them. This CDR3 contains 15 residues. Per the germline V gene, CDR1 is SGHTA and CDR2 is FQGNSA. This CDR3 reads CASSSDSGSSYEQYF. DNA for the CDR3: TGTGCCAGCAGCTCCGATAGCGGTTCCTCCTACGAGCAGTACTTC.

CDR3 loop: CASSILTGNQPQHF. The CDR3 nucleotides are TGTGCCAGTAGTATCCTGACAGGGAATCAGCCCCAGCATTTT. The chain combines TRBV19 with TRBJ1-5, with TRBD1 identical over 7 bases. The germline CDR1 and CDR2 sequences are LNHDA and SQIVND (reference sequence). CDR3 length equals 14 residues. The junction had 3 bases not matched to a gene; V was cut back by 3 bases and J by 4 bases.

This chain links TRBV19 with TRBJ2-3, with unresolved D. The CDR3 is 14 amino acids. V dropped 2 bases and J dropped 4 bases, with 10 bases sitting between them. The germline V gene has CDR1 LNHDA and CDR2 SQIVND (reference sequence). CDR3 in DNA: TGTGCCAGTAGTATACAGAATTTTGCAGATACGCAGTATTTT. Amino acid sequence: CASSIQNFADTQYF.

This rearrangement joins TRBV18 to TRBJ1-1; TRBD1 matches 8 bases. The CDR3 consists of 13 residues. V shed 3 bases, J shed 6 bases, and the junction held 3 bases outside the gene matches. Looked up from germline, CDR1 is KGHSH and CDR2 is LQKENI. The CDR3 coding sequence is TGTGCCAGCTCACCGCAGGGGGCGTCTGAAGCTTTCTTT. This gives the protein CASSPQGASEAFF.

The V and J genes are TRBV10-2 and TRBJ2-7; 10 positions match TRBD1. Germline CDR1 reads WSHSY; CDR2 reads SAAADI. V shed 6 bases and J 6 bases; nucleotides not matched to a gene: 8. This CDR3 comprises 14 residues. Written as DNA, the CDR3 is TGCGCCAGCAGAACCGGGACAGGGGTAGGCGAGCAGTACTTC. Its translation: CASRTGTGVGEQYF.

At least ten counts were recorded for this clone. J is TRBJ2-3 and V is TRBV13, with 16 bases matching TRBD2. This CDR3 spans 20 amino acids. V lost 5 bases and J lost 5; bases outside the gene matches: 16. The germline gives CDR1 PRHDT, CDR2 FYEKMQ (reference sequence). For the CDR3, the DNA is TGTGCCAGCAGCCCGGTCAAGGGACTAGCGGGAGGGCCGCGAGTAGATACGCAGTATTTT. It yields the protein CASSPVKGLAGGPRVDTQYF.

V usage is TRBV9 and J usage is TRBJ2-5; perhaps TRBD1 as D (6 bases). The CDR3 consists of 15 residues. Germline CDR1 is SGDLS and CDR2 is YYNGEE. The germline V and J ends were trimmed by 1 base and 1 base, with 11 bases remaining between them. CDR3 in amino acids: CASSVRTGSQETQYF. CDR3 DNA sequence: TGTGCCAGCAGCGTAAGAACAGGGTCCCAAGAGACCCAGTACTTC.

The chain employs TRBV14 and TRBJ1-2; D is ambiguous. The CDR3 spans 12 residues. Germline CDR1 SGHDN, CDR2 FVKESK. V was clipped by 8 bases and J by 8 bases, with 15 bases between them. The CDR3 DNA follows: TGTGCCAGCTCTGGACTGGCTAGAGGCTACACCTTC. Amino acid sequence: CASSGLARGYTF.

The V gene is TRBV6-6, the J gene TRBJ1-1; possible D gene TRBD1, 6 bases. The germline gives CDR1 MNHNY, CDR2 SVGAGI (reference sequence). The CDR3 extends over 14 amino acids. V lost 2 bases and J lost 6, with 13 bases in between. CDR3 sequence: CASSYRDKEAEAFF. CDR3 sequence (DNA): TGTGCCAGCAGTTACAGGGACAAAGAGGCTGAAGCTTTCTTT.